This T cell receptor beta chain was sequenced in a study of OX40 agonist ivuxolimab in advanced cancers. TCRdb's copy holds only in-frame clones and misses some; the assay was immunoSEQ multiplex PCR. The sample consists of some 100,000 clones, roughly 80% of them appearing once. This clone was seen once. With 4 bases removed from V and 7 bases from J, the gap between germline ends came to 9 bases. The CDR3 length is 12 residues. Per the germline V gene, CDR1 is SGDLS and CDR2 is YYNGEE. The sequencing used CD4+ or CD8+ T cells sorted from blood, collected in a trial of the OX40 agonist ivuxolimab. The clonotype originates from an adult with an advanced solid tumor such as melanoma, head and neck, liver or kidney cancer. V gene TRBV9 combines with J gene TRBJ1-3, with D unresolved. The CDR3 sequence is CASSPRGNTIYF. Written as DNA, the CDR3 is TGTGCCAGCAGCCCCCGTGGTAACACCATATATTTT.